This TCR beta chain was retrieved from a study of early T cells in non-severe SARS-CoV-2 infection (dated by TCRdb to about 2021). In the study overall: TCR sequencing used bulk RNA from unsorted whole blood, so alpha and beta chains could not be paired. The research as a whole found: VDJdb matching was skewed toward anti-spike CD8 responses and likely underestimated virus-specific expansions, missing private and CD4 specificities.

A case-control design nested within a healthcare worker cohort in London, UK, was used, with weekly nasopharyngeal swab PCR tests and blood sampling performed. Between 23 and 31 March 2020, the week of the UK lockdown, healthcare workers were enrolled and then followed up weekly for as long as 16 weeks. CDR1 is given as LGHDT and CDR2 as YNNKEL, both from the germline V gene (reference sequence). Trimmed from V: 3 bases; trimmed from J: 0 bases; junction bases lacking a gene match: 8. The CDR3 runs 17 residues from the cysteine to the phenylalanine. The entry retains the CDR3 DNA only, 51 bases that are in frame from base 1. For this clonotype: Its binding antigen is unknown. Nothing much larger sits one base from this clone, and base qualities are not available.

Libraries were prepared through 5' RACE. TCRdb records NextSeq 500 as the sequencer. Unique molecular identifiers were attached to individual cDNA molecules in the TCR library protocol so that sequencing error and PCR bias could be corrected. Sequencing covered both TCR alpha and beta chains, and within each sample the abundances of alpha and beta sequences were tightly co-correlated. Per the original workflow: V gene, J gene and CDR3 annotation of TCR sequences was performed with Decombinator V4. TCRs were defined as expanded if a significant change between any two time points was detected under a Poisson model with p below 0.0001. TCR abundances were normalised to the total number of TCRs sequenced per sample and expressed as counts per million. TRAV1-2 paired with TRAJ12, TRAJ20 or TRAJ33 defined MAIT TCRs, while TRAV10 paired with TRAJ18 defined iNKT TCRs. VDJdb, accessed 1 November 2021, was searched for CMV, EBV and SARS-CoV-2 annotated TCRs, with TCRs annotated for multiple antigens excluded. TCRdb took the public reads, trimmed them with fastp at Q25, ran MiXCR for clone calling and kept in-frame beta chains. For every CDR3 protein sequence, its rows merge into one entry that carries the most common genes and DNA. Here the V and J calls rest on TCRdb's processing, not on the authors' analysis. The sample yields 65,000 to 90,000 distinct CDR3 sequences; approximately 12% were counted once. The ten largest clones represent approximately 4.9% of the sample.

The TCR sequence derives from an adult who was a healthcare worker with PCR-confirmed SARS-CoV-2 infection or an uninfected control (not recorded which). Recombination connected TRBV3-1 to TRBJ2-5; TRBD2 agrees with 9 junctional bases. The sample taken for sequencing was whole blood. The CDR3 region has the sequence CASSHRSGGRNQETQYF. The DNA is TGTGCCAGCAGCCATCGGAGCGGGGGGAGAAACCAAGAGACCCAGTACTTC.